What follows describes a single T cell receptor (beta chain). The sample belongs to a study of blood T cell repertoires in COVID-19. With 6 bases clipped from V and 0 bases from J, the junction kept 10 bases outside the gene matches. Germline V lookup: CDR1 MDHEN, CDR2 SYDVKM. The CDR3 consists of 17 residues. Seattle researchers signed up patients amid active infection and tracked them longitudinally. Here immunoSEQ multiplex PCR was the method, and the copy in TCRdb shows in-frame clones only, minus some. The table lists 400,000 to 450,000 clones, around 88% of them singletons. The chain links TRBV28 to TRBJ1-5; TRBD1 aligns across 8 bases. The receptor comes from a woman aged 50 to 65 with COVID-19, enrolled during active disease. The sequencing sample was made of peripheral blood. The CDR3: CASRDRDRSYSNQPQHF. CDR3 nucleotide sequence: TGTGCCAGCAGGGACCGGGACAGGTCGTATAGCAATCAGCCCCAGCATTTT.